Listed here are 32 T cell receptor beta chains from one sample, sequenced in a study of blood T cell repertoires in COVID-19. The assay was immunoSEQ multiplex PCR, and TCRdb's table has in-frame clones only and misses some. The repertoire holds 80,000 to 100,000 clones, with roughly 89% as singletons. What was sequenced was peripheral blood. Receptors were obtained from a human donor with COVID-19, enrolled during active disease. The donor label of this sample is uncertain.

V is TRBV27 and J is TRBJ2-7; TRBD2 is a possible D gene (6 bases). This CDR3 spans 20 amino acids. Germline CDR1 MNHEY, CDR2 SMNVEV (reference sequence). Trimming left V 7 bases short and J 1 base short, with 32 bases between. In DNA form, the CDR3 reads TGTGCCAGCAACAAAGAGGCCCGCCGCGGGGCAGGGCGTCCTTCCTACGAGCAGTACTTC. It translates to CASNKEARRGAGRPSYEQYF.

The chain joins TRBV27 to TRBJ2-5; the match to TRBD1 covers 10 bases. This CDR3 comprises 16 residues. Germline V gene sequence: CDR1 MNHEY, CDR2 SMNVEV (reference sequence). The ends lost 2 bases at V and 4 bases at J; junction bases unmatched: 7. Written as DNA, the CDR3 is TGTGCCAGCAGTTTAGAGACAGGGGGCATTATAGAGACCCAGTACTTC. This translates into CASSLETGGIIETQYF.

V usage is TRBV24-1 and J usage is TRBJ2-2; unclear D gene. The CDR3 has 16 amino acids. Trimming left V 0 bases short and J 0 bases short, with 7 bases between. The germline gives CDR1 KGHDR, CDR2 SFDVKD. The CDR3: CATSDLSQANTGELFF. DNA of the CDR3: TGTGCCACCAGTGATTTGTCCCAGGCGAACACCGGGGAGCTGTTTTTT.

About this clone: This specimen includes other DNA sequences encoding the same CDR3. The genes are TRBV7-3 and TRBJ2-1, with TRBD2 as a possible D gene (6 bases). The CDR3 has 15 residues. V was cut by 2 bases and J by 1 base, with 9 bases left in between. Germline V CDR1 and CDR2: SGHTA, FQGTGA. Here the CDR3 reads CASSLSGGSYNEQFF. The CDR3 nucleotides read TGTGCCAGCAGCTTATCCGGAGGGTCCTACAATGAGCAGTTCTTC.

J is TRBJ1-6 and V is TRBV10-2, with D perhaps matching TRBD1 (6 bases). V lost 3 bases to trimming and J lost 4 bases, with 10 bases between them. Germline V gene lookup returns CDR1 WSHSY and CDR2 SAAADI. This CDR3 has 15 residues. DNA of the CDR3: TGCGCCAGCAGTGACTTCCAGGGGTATAATTCACCCCTCCACTTT. It is translated as CASSDFQGYNSPLHF.

This chain connects TRBV6-5 to TRBJ1-1; 7 bases are a match to TRBD1. The CDR3 runs to 14 residues. V lost 6 bases and J lost 1; bases outside the gene matches: 5. CDR1 and CDR2 from the germline V gene are MNHEY and SVGAGI. The CDR3 is CASRGGTENTEAFF. CDR3 bases: TGTGCCAGCAGGGGCGGGACAGAGAACACTGAAGCTTTCTTT.

J is TRBJ2-2 and V is TRBV5-1; 9 bases line up with TRBD1. The CDR3 has 16 amino acids. Germline values: CDR1 SGHRS, CDR2 YFSETQ. J lost 2 bases, V lost 4 bases, and 6 bases had no gene match. The CDR3 loop reads CASSLGTGLNTGELFF. Written as DNA, the CDR3 is TGCGCCAGCAGCCTGGGGACAGGGCTTAACACCGGGGAGCTGTTTTTT.

The chain recombines TRBV12-5 with TRBJ2-3, with no clear D. Trimming took 6 bases from V and 5 from J, leaving 9 bases between them. Germline values: CDR1 LGHNT, CDR2 FRNRAP. This CDR3 is 12 amino acids long. DNA of the CDR3: TGTGCTAGTGGCCCCCCGGGAGATACGCAGTATTTT. Its protein is CASGPPGDTQYF.

This chain uses TRBV18 with TRBJ1-1; 8 bases line up with TRBD1. CDR3 length: 14 residues. V lost 3 bases to trimming and J lost 7 bases; unmatched junction nucleotides: 7. The germline V gene encodes CDR1 KGHSH and CDR2 LQKENI. The CDR3, as DNA: TGTGCCAGCTCACCCACCAGGGGGCAAAGTGAAGCTTTCTTT. Protein product: CASSPTRGQSEAFF.

The chain employs TRBV19 and TRBJ1-1, with D possibly matching TRBD1 (5 bases). Trimming stripped 7 bases from V and 7 bases from J, with 19 bases between. This CDR3 spans 14 amino acids. Per the germline V gene, CDR1 is LNHDA and CDR2 is SQIVND (reference sequence). CDR3 sequence reads: CASIPRGGSFEAFF. CDR3 nucleotides: TGTGCCAGTATACCCCGGGGGGGGAGCTTTGAAGCTTTCTTT.

The chain couples TRBV12-3 or TRBV12-4 to TRBJ1-6; D remains unclear. This CDR3 has 12 residues. The V end was cut by 6 bases, the J end by 8 bases, with 8 bases between. For the CDR3, the DNA is TGTGCCAGCAGGAAAGAGGATTCACCCCTCCACTTT. It translates to CASRKEDSPLHF.

The rearrangement joins TRBV28 to TRBJ2-7; tentatively, D is TRBD2 (7 bases). V shed 6 bases and J shed 3 bases, with 27 bases lying between them. The CDR3 contains 18 residues. The germline V gene encodes CDR1 MDHEN and CDR2 SYDVKM. The CDR3 protein is CASRRGGIGTRLHYEQYF. CDR3 bases: TGTGCCAGCAGGAGGGGGGGAATTGGGACACGCCTACACTACGAGCAGTACTTC.

The chain joins TRBV27 to TRBJ1-1; TRBD1 is a possible D gene (5 bases). Trimming stripped 6 bases from V and 3 bases from J, with 8 bases between. The CDR3 is 12 residues long. CDR1 is MNHEY, CDR2 SMNVEV, per germline (reference sequence). This CDR3 is CASSSGDTEAFF. CDR3 nucleotide sequence: TGTGCCAGCAGCTCGGGGGACACTGAAGCTTTCTTT.

This chain links TRBV5-3 with TRBJ1-6, with 7 bases matching TRBD1. TRBV5-3 falls under the ORF class, with uncertain function. With 5 bases clipped from V and 7 bases from J, the junction kept 9 bases outside the gene matches. The CDR3 contains 15 residues. The CDR3 nucleotides read TGTGCCAGAAGTTCTGACAGGGCGCGCAATTCACCCCTCCACTTT. It codes for CARSSDRARNSPLHF.

The chain recombines TRBV9 with TRBJ2-3, with 8 bases that match TRBD1. CDR3 length equals 17 residues. Trimming at V came to 0 bases and at J to 3 bases, leaving 9 bases not matched to a gene. Germline CDR1 reads SGDLS; CDR2 reads YYNGEE. The CDR3 DNA reads TGTGCCAGCAGCGTAGGACAGGGGCCTGGCGGGACAGATACGCAGTATTTT. Protein sequence: CASSVGQGPGGTDTQYF.

This chain links TRBV19 with TRBJ1-1; 10 bases line up with TRBD1. V was pared by 5 bases and J by 4 bases, with 7 bases of the junction left unmatched. Germline assignment: CDR1 LNHDA and CDR2 SQIVND (reference sequence). The CDR3 runs to 15 residues. The CDR3: CASSDRDRGGTEAFF. CDR3 DNA sequence: TGTGCCAGTAGTGACCGGGACAGGGGTGGCACTGAAGCTTTCTTT.

This chain uses TRBV15 with TRBJ1-2; unclear D gene. This CDR3 contains 15 residues. The V and J ends lost 0 bases and 7 bases respectively, with 15 bases between them. Per germline, CDR1 LNHNV and CDR2 YYDKDF (reference sequence). DNA of the CDR3: TGTGCCACCAGCAGAGATGGTCGGGGTGAGTCTGGCTACACCTTC. It is translated as CATSRDGRGESGYTF.

CDR3 in amino acids: CASSFGTAEAFF. The CDR3 bases are TGTGCCAGCAGTTTCGGGACAGCTGAAGCTTTCTTT. The chain recombines TRBV12-3 or TRBV12-4 with TRBJ1-1; 7 bases agree with TRBD1. After removal of 3 bases from V and 6 bases from J, the junction contained 1 base not matched to a gene. The CDR3 is 12 residues long.

The chain carries TRBV6-5 and TRBJ2-7; 7 bases align to TRBD1. Germline CDR1 and CDR2: MNHEY and SVGAGI. This CDR3 has 14 amino acids. V was clipped by 8 bases and J by 1 base; unmatched bases: 8. The CDR3 nucleotides are TGTGCCAGCGCAAACAGGGGATGGTCCTACGAGCAGTACTTC. Translation gives CASANRGWSYEQYF.

In this sample, this clone turned up once. The chain employs TRBV3-1 (or the pseudogene TRBV3-2) and TRBJ2-3, with 13 bases that match TRBD2. The V and J ends lost 1 base and 4 bases, in that order; junction bases with no gene match: 2. Germline V gene sequence: CDR1 LGHDT, CDR2 YNNKEL (reference sequence). This CDR3 comprises 16 residues. CDR3 in DNA: TGTGCCAGCAGCCAAGTACTAGCGGGAGGGGCAGATACGCAGTATTTT. Protein product: CASSQVLAGGADTQYF.

The rearrangement uses TRBV3-1 (or the pseudogene TRBV3-2) and TRBJ2-3; tentative D call: TRBD1 (6 bases). The V gene lost 5 bases and the J gene lost 0 bases, with 15 bases spanning the gap. Germline CDR1 LGHDT, CDR2 YNNKEL (reference sequence). The CDR3 is 16 residues long. The CDR3 is CASSSNRDISTDTQYF. CDR3 sequence (DNA): TGTGCCAGCAGCTCGAACCGGGACATTAGCACAGATACGCAGTATTTT.

This rearrangement joins TRBV18 to TRBJ2-3; TRBD1 agrees at 8 bases. CDR1 is KGHSH, CDR2 LQKENI, per germline. CDR3 size: 16 residues. J lost 4 bases, V lost 0 bases, and 6 bases had no gene match. Written as DNA, the CDR3 is TGTGCCAGCTCACCACCGCAGGGGGCGGCGGCAGATACGCAGTATTTT. This sequence encodes CASSPPQGAAADTQYF.

This sequence joins TRBV9 and TRBJ1-5, with 9 bases identical to TRBD1. Germline trimming cut 3 bases from V and 4 bases from J; bases unmatched to any gene: 5. Germline V gene lookup returns CDR1 SGDLS and CDR2 YYNGEE. The CDR3 contains 15 residues. The CDR3 spells CASSETGGSNQPQHF. For the CDR3, the DNA is TGTGCCAGCAGCGAGACAGGGGGTTCGAATCAGCCCCAGCATTTT.

The chain combines TRBV4-2 with TRBJ1-1; D gene ambiguous. The germline gives CDR1 LGHNA, CDR2 YNFKEQ. V was cut by 0 bases and J by 8 bases, with 16 bases left in between. CDR3 size: 15 residues. CDR3 loop: CASSQDSQELAEAFF. The CDR3 coding sequence is TGTGCCAGCAGCCAAGATAGCCAAGAACTCGCGGAAGCTTTCTTT.

V gene TRBV7-9 combines with J gene TRBJ1-2; D possibly corresponds to TRBD1 (5 bases). Germline V gene lookup returns CDR1 SEHNR and CDR2 FQNEAQ (reference sequence). CDR3 length: 16 residues. V dropped 4 bases and J dropped 1 base, with 16 bases sitting between them. The CDR3 is CASSSRQGSINYGYTF. In nucleotides, the CDR3 is TGTGCCAGCAGCTCACGGCAGGGCTCGATTAACTATGGCTACACCTTC. Supplemented by reference TRBV7-9 and TRBJ1-2, the full variable domain reads DTGVSQNPRHKITKRGQNVTFRCDPISEHNRLYWYRQTLGQGPEFLTYFQNEAQLEKSRLLSDRFSAERPKGSFSTLEIQRTEQGDSAMYLCASSSRQGSINYGYTFGSGTRLTVV.

This sequence joins TRBV29-1 and TRBJ1-2; TRBD1 aligns across 7 bases. Germline V lookup: CDR1 SQVTM, CDR2 ANQGSEA. The CDR3 has 17 amino acids. V trimming: 3 bases; J trimming: 5 bases; junction bases outside the gene matches: 18. The CDR3 spells CSVEGALGGLQAYGYTF. The CDR3 DNA is TGCAGCGTTGAGGGGGCCTTAGGGGGCCTACAAGCTTATGGCTACACCTTC.

This sequence joins TRBV7-3 and TRBJ1-1, with 8 bases lining up with TRBD1. Trimming removed 5 bases from V and 1 base from J; junction bases left unmatched: 3. In germline, CDR1 is SGHTA, CDR2 FQGTGA. The CDR3 totals 14 residues. The CDR3 loop is CASSPQGENTEAFF. The CDR3, as DNA: TGTGCCAGCAGCCCACAGGGGGAGAACACTGAAGCTTTCTTT.

J is TRBJ1-6 and V is TRBV2; maybe TRBD1 (6 bases). From germline, CDR1 is SNHLY and CDR2 FYNNEI. Trimming pared 7 bases from V and 8 bases from J, leaving 15 bases between. There are 14 residues in the CDR3. Written as DNA, the CDR3 is TGTGCCAGCATGAGGGGGGGTTTGGATTCACCCCTCCACTTT. Translation gives CASMRGGLDSPLHF.

This clone was detected only a few times. V is TRBV7-9 and J is TRBJ2-7; tentative D call: TRBD2 (7 bases). The V end was cut by 5 bases, the J end by 4 bases, with 18 bases between. CDR1 SEHNR and CDR2 FQNEAQ come from the germline V gene (reference sequence). The CDR3 spans 15 residues. CDR3 DNA sequence: TGTGCCAGCAGCCCAGGGCCCGGGGGGCTGTACGAGCAGTACTTC. Protein sequence: CASSPGPGGLYEQYF. The full variable domain, its missing parts supplied by reference TRBV7-9 and TRBJ2-7, is DTGVSQNPRHKITKRGQNVTFRCDPISEHNRLYWYRQTLGQGPEFLTYFQNEAQLEKSRLLSDRFSAERPKGSFSTLEIQRTEQGDSAMYLCASSPGPGGLYEQYFGPGTRLTVT.

The genes are TRBV9 and TRBJ2-4; D ambiguous. The CDR3 runs 15 residues. Trimming took 0 bases from V and 3 from J, leaving 10 bases between them. Germline V lookup: CDR1 SGDLS, CDR2 YYNGEE. CDR3 in DNA: TGTGCCAGCAGCGTAGGTACTTACGACAAAAACATTCAGTACTTC. Translated: CASSVGTYDKNIQYF.

J is TRBJ2-1 and V is TRBV5-5, with D tentatively TRBD1 (6 bases). Germline lookup yields CDR1 SGHKS and CDR2 YYEKEE (reference sequence). V lost 2 bases and J lost 8, with 17 bases in between. The CDR3 contains 15 residues. CDR3 in amino acids: CASSLPTGLVDEQFF. CDR3 nucleotides: TGTGCCAGCAGCTTACCGACAGGTTTAGTCGATGAGCAGTTCTTC.

The V and J genes are TRBV11-2 and TRBJ2-1; D remains unclear. The CDR3 has 13 residues. Germline CDR1 SGHAT, CDR2 FQNNGV. Trimming removed 2 bases from V and 10 bases from J, with 12 bases in between. The CDR3 reads CASSLSALTEQFF. The CDR3 DNA follows: TGTGCCAGCAGCTTAAGCGCCCTAACGGAGCAGTTCTTC.